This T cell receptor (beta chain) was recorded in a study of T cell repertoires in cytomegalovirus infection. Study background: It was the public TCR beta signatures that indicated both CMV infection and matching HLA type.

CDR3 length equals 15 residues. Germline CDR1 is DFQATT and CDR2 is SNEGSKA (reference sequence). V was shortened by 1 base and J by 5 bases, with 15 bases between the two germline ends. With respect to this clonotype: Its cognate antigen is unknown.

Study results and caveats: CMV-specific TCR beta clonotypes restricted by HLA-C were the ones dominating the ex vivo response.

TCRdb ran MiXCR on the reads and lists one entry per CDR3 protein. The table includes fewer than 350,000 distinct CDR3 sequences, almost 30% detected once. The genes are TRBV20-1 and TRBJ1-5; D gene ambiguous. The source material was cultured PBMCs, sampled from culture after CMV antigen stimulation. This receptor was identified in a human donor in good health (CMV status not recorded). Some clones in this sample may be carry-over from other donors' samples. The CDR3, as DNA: TGCAGTGCTAGAGCCCCTTTGGGAGGTGATCAGCCCCAGCATTTT. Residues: CSARAPLGGDQPQHF.